The T cell receptor (beta chain) under discussion was sequenced for a study of T cell responses to AZD1222 COVID-19 vaccine. Study-level results: Spike-specific TCRs gained breadth and depth after people received two AZD1222 doses. Possibly, clonal diversity was underestimated; donors were largely white British and included more females. Just a handful of people given AZD1222 tested seropositive at baseline.

V lost 3 bases to trimming and J lost 5 bases, with 10 bases between them. CDR3 size: 13 residues. Germline CDR1 is KGHSH and CDR2 is LQKENI. On this clone: Its antigen is undetermined.

Sequenced by immunoSEQ multiplex PCR; TCRdb stores in-frame clones only, minus some. The sample comprises about 180,000 clones, 88% of which are singletons, and roughly 25% rests with the top ten. This specimen was peripheral blood, taken 28 days after the second AZD1222 dose. This receptor was obtained from an adult who received the AZD1222 COVID-19 vaccine. The genes are TRBV18 and TRBJ2-5, with D hard to call. The CDR3 DNA reads TGTGCCAGCTCACCGGGAATTCGGGAGACCCAGTACTTC. This gives the protein CASSPGIRETQYF.